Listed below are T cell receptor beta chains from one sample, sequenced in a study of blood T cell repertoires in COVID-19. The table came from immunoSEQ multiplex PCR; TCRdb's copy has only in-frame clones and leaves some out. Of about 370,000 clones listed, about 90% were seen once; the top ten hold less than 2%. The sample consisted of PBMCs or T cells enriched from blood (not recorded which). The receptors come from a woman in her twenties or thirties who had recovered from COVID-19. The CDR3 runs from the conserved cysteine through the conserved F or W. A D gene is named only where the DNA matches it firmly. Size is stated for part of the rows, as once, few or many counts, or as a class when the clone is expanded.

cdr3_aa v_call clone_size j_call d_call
CASSDSGSGNTIYF TRBV25-1 . TRBJ1-3 .
CASSYRATGSPDTQYF TRBV6-2/TRBV6-3 . TRBJ2-3 .
CASSPNAVTDTQYF TRBV9 . TRBJ2-3 .
CASSLAGGAPQETQYF TRBV5-1 . TRBJ2-5 TRBD2
CASRGQGNTEAFF TRBV19 few TRBJ1-1 TRBD1
CASAQAYEQYF TRBV10-2 . TRBJ2-7 .
CASSELGGHYEQYF TRBV2 . TRBJ2-7 .
CASSLEGGEQFF TRBV11-3 . TRBJ2-1 .
CASSLKGLGLAGDF TRBV5-8 . TRBJ1-2 .
CASSQDFAGGPRETQYF TRBV4-1 . TRBJ2-5 TRBD2
CASSLAISSTNYGYTF TRBV5-1 . TRBJ1-2 .
CASSQRDQGAGYTF TRBV18 . TRBJ1-2 TRBD1
CASSSIGTGELFF TRBV5-5 . TRBJ2-2 .
CASSVGQLNTEAFF TRBV3-1/TRBV3-2 . TRBJ1-1 TRBD1
CASRNTGTTYEQYF TRBV28 once TRBJ2-7 TRBD2
CASRQQNTEAFF TRBV6-5 . TRBJ1-1 .
CAISRRTEGNTEAFF TRBV10-3 . TRBJ1-1 .
CASSVAPDRVSTEAFF TRBV9 . TRBJ1-1 TRBD1
CASRDYTYEQFF TRBV6-5 . TRBJ2-1 TRBD2
CASSGTSGSHIGETQYF TRBV2 once TRBJ2-5 TRBD2
CASRNRQGQGYTF TRBV6-5 once TRBJ1-2 TRBD1
CASSQGRNYGYTF TRBV6-5 . TRBJ1-2 .